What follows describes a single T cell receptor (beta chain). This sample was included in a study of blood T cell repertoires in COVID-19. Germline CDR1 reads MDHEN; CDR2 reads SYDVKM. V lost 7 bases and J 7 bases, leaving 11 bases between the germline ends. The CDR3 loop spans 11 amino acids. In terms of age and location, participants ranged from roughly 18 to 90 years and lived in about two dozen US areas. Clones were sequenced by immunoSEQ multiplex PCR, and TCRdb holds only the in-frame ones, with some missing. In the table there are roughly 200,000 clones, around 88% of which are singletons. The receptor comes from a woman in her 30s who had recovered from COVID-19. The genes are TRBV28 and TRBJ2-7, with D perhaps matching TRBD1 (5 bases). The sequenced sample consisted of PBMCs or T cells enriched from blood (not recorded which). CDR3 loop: CASTLNREQYF. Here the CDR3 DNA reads TGTGCCAGCACTCTAAACAGGGAGCAGTACTTC.